The rows below give T cell receptor beta chains drawn from one sample of a study of OX40 agonist ivuxolimab in advanced cancers. Produced via immunoSEQ multiplex PCR; TCRdb's table is partial and in-frame only. In the table there are around 60,000 clones, around 74% of which are singletons. The sample consisted of CD4+ or CD8+ T cells sorted from blood, taken in a trial of the OX40 agonist ivuxolimab. All receptors derive from an adult with an advanced solid tumor such as melanoma, head and neck, liver or kidney cancer. Both conserved end residues are part of each CDR3. Fields, in order: V gene, D gene, J gene, clone size, CDR3 DNA, CDR3 protein. A D gene is named only where the DNA matches it firmly. Expanded clones get a size class; other rows say once, few or many, or leave the size out.

V gene: TRBV7-9
D gene: -
J gene: TRBJ1-5
clone size: -
CDR3 DNA: TGTGCCAGCAGCTTAAGGGATAGCAATCAGCCCCAGCATTTT
CDR3 protein: CASSLRDSNQPQHF

V gene: TRBV6-6
D gene: -
J gene: TRBJ2-6
clone size: -
CDR3 DNA: TGTGCCAGCAGTTACTGGGAGGACAGAAGTTTC
CDR3 protein: CASSYWEDRSF

V gene: TRBV28
D gene: TRBD2
J gene: TRBJ2-7
clone size: -
CDR3 DNA: TGTGCCAGCAGTGACCTGGGACTAGCGGGGTCCTACGAGCAGTACTTC
CDR3 protein: CASSDLGLAGSYEQYF

V gene: TRBV27
D gene: TRBD1
J gene: TRBJ1-2
clone size: -
CDR3 DNA: TGTGCCAGCAGTTCCGGGACAGGGCCGGTCTATGGCTACACCTTC
CDR3 protein: CASSSGTGPVYGYTF

V gene: TRBV6-6
D gene: TRBD1
J gene: TRBJ1-4
clone size: -
CDR3 DNA: TGTGCCAGCAGGACAGGGGGTAATGAAAAACTGTTTTTT
CDR3 protein: CASRTGGNEKLFF

V gene: TRBV14
D gene: -
J gene: TRBJ1-1
clone size: -
CDR3 DNA: TGTGCCAGCAGCCAAATTGGAGGGTGGGACACTGAAGCTTTCTTT
CDR3 protein: CASSQIGGWDTEAFF

V gene: TRBV27
D gene: -
J gene: TRBJ2-5
clone size: -
CDR3 DNA: TGTGCCAGCAGTTTATCGGGGGTTAAAGAGACCCAGTACTTC
CDR3 protein: CASSLSGVKETQYF

V gene: TRBV19
D gene: TRBD1
J gene: TRBJ1-2
clone size: -
CDR3 DNA: TGTGCCAGTAGTGGGACAGGGGGCCGAGGAAACTATGGCTACACCTTC
CDR3 protein: CASSGTGGRGNYGYTF

V gene: TRBV28
D gene: -
J gene: TRBJ1-6
clone size: few
CDR3 DNA: TGTGCCAGCAGAAACCCGGGGGGAGGTAATTCACCCCTCCACTTT
CDR3 protein: CASRNPGGGNSPLHF

V gene: TRBV4-1
D gene: -
J gene: TRBJ1-6
clone size: -
CDR3 DNA: TGCGCCAGCAGCCTCCTGGGGGGCCGGAATAATTCACCCCTCCACTTT
CDR3 protein: CASSLLGGRNNSPLHF

V gene: TRBV10-3
D gene: TRBD2
J gene: TRBJ2-3
clone size: -
CDR3 DNA: TGTGCCATCAGTACCTCGGGCGGGGGGGCAGATACGCAGTATTTT
CDR3 protein: CAISTSGGGADTQYF

V gene: TRBV5-6
D gene: -
J gene: TRBJ2-3
clone size: -
CDR3 DNA: TGTGCCAGCAGCCTACAGGGAGAGGCAGATACGCAGTATTTT
CDR3 protein: CASSLQGEADTQYF

V gene: TRBV6-5
D gene: TRBD2
J gene: TRBJ2-7
clone size: few
CDR3 DNA: TGTGCCAGCAGCGGGAGGGCCCCTCGCTACGAGCAGTACTTC
CDR3 protein: CASSGRAPRYEQYF

V gene: TRBV9
D gene: -
J gene: TRBJ2-2
clone size: -
CDR3 DNA: TGTGCCAGCAGCCCCCGGGGTATGGACACCGGGGAGCTGTTTTTT
CDR3 protein: CASSPRGMDTGELFF

V gene: TRBV19
D gene: -
J gene: TRBJ1-6
clone size: -
CDR3 DNA: TGTGCCAGTAGTATGGGGGACTATAATTCACCCCTCCACTTT
CDR3 protein: CASSMGDYNSPLHF

V gene: TRBV6-1
D gene: -
J gene: TRBJ1-2
clone size: -
CDR3 DNA: TGTGCCAGCAGTGAATCTATAAGGGGAAACTATGGCTACACCTTC
CDR3 protein: CASSESIRGNYGYTF

V gene: TRBV5-1
D gene: -
J gene: TRBJ1-1
clone size: -
CDR3 DNA: TGCGCCAGCAGCTGGCAGGGGAACACTGAAGCTTTCTTT
CDR3 protein: CASSWQGNTEAFF

V gene: TRBV27
D gene: -
J gene: TRBJ1-1
clone size: -
CDR3 DNA: TGTGCCAGCAGTAAGAACAGGGTTGAAGCTTTCTTT
CDR3 protein: CASSKNRVEAFF

V gene: TRBV11-2
D gene: -
J gene: TRBJ2-5
clone size: -
CDR3 DNA: TGTGCCAGCAGCTCTCAGGGCGTCCAAGAGACCCAGTACTTC
CDR3 protein: CASSSQGVQETQYF

V gene: TRBV4-2
D gene: -
J gene: TRBJ1-5
clone size: many
CDR3 DNA: TGTGCCAGCAGCCAAGAAGGGTTTGGCAATCAGCCCCAGCATTTT
CDR3 protein: CASSQEGFGNQPQHF

V gene: TRBV10-3
D gene: TRBD2
J gene: TRBJ2-3
clone size: -
CDR3 DNA: TGTGCCATCAGATCCGGGACTAGCCCCACAGATACGCAGTATTTT
CDR3 protein: CAIRSGTSPTDTQYF

V gene: TRBV13
D gene: -
J gene: TRBJ1-1
clone size: -
CDR3 DNA: TGTGCCAGCAGTATACAAGACACTGAAGCTTTCTTT
CDR3 protein: CASSIQDTEAFF

V gene: TRBV19
D gene: -
J gene: TRBJ2-5
clone size: -
CDR3 DNA: TGTGCCAGTAGTATAGTAGGGGAAGAGACCCAGTACTTC
CDR3 protein: CASSIVGEETQYF

V gene: TRBV7-9
D gene: -
J gene: TRBJ1-1
clone size: -
CDR3 DNA: TGTGCCAGCAGCTTCGGCGGGACGGTGAACACTGAAGCTTTCTTT
CDR3 protein: CASSFGGTVNTEAFF

V gene: TRBV9
D gene: -
J gene: TRBJ1-3
clone size: -
CDR3 DNA: TGTGCCAGCAGCCCCACCGGAAACACCATATATTTT
CDR3 protein: CASSPTGNTIYF

V gene: TRBV5-1
D gene: TRBD1
J gene: TRBJ1-1
clone size: -
CDR3 DNA: TGCGCCAGCAGCTCACAGGGGGTTGTCACTGAAGCTTTCTTT
CDR3 protein: CASSSQGVVTEAFF

V gene: TRBV4-3
D gene: -
J gene: TRBJ2-5
clone size: -
CDR3 DNA: TGCGCCAGCAGCCGCCTTCTCGGGGACCGCCAAGAGACCCAGTACTTC
CDR3 protein: CASSRLLGDRQETQYF

V gene: TRBV19
D gene: -
J gene: TRBJ1-2
clone size: -
CDR3 DNA: TGTGCCAGTATAAAAGCGTCAGGTTTTGTTAACTATGGCTACACCTTC
CDR3 protein: CASIKASGFVNYGYTF

V gene: TRBV7-2
D gene: TRBD1
J gene: TRBJ2-7
clone size: -
CDR3 DNA: TGTGCCAGCAGCCTCACGGGACAGGTCTACGAGCAGTACTTC
CDR3 protein: CASSLTGQVYEQYF

V gene: TRBV27
D gene: -
J gene: TRBJ1-1
clone size: once
CDR3 DNA: TGTGCCAGCAGTTCCGGACCGACTTCGATCTCTGAAGCTTTCTTT
CDR3 protein: CASSSGPTSISEAFF

V gene: TRBV27
D gene: TRBD1
J gene: TRBJ2-2
clone size: -
CDR3 DNA: TGTGCCAGCAGTACTCGGACAGGGGGCCGCACCGGGGAGCTGTTTTTT
CDR3 protein: CASSTRTGGRTGELFF

V gene: TRBV7-8
D gene: TRBD2
J gene: TRBJ2-7
clone size: -
CDR3 DNA: TGTGCCAGCAGCGGACACGGGACTACCCCCTCAGCGCAGTACTTC
CDR3 protein: CASSGHGTTPSAQYF

V gene: TRBV27
D gene: -
J gene: TRBJ2-7
clone size: -
CDR3 DNA: TGTGCCAGCAGTCAGGGGCCCATATCCTACGAGCAGTACTTC
CDR3 protein: CASSQGPISYEQYF

V gene: TRBV7-8
D gene: TRBD2
J gene: TRBJ2-7
clone size: -
CDR3 DNA: TGTGCCAGCAGCTTAACGTGGACTAGCAGATTCATCTACGAGCAGTACTTC
CDR3 protein: CASSLTWTSRFIYEQYF

V gene: TRBV7-3
D gene: -
J gene: TRBJ2-7
clone size: once
CDR3 DNA: TGTGCCAGCAGCTTATCCCGTGCCGCCTACGAGCAGTACTTC
CDR3 protein: CASSLSRAAYEQYF

V gene: TRBV19
D gene: -
J gene: TRBJ2-7
clone size: -
CDR3 DNA: TGTGCCAGTAGTGTTTACAGGGGTGGACTAACCTACGAGCAGTACTTC
CDR3 protein: CASSVYRGGLTYEQYF